This T cell receptor beta chain was sequenced in a study of shared clonotypes between healthy human individuals. Trimming removed 4 bases at V and 0 bases at J, with 10 bases between. The CDR3 has 14 amino acids. Germline V gene data show CDR1 as SGHKS and CDR2 as YYEKEE (reference sequence). Every immunoSEQ plate was one replicate of a subset's evenly spread DNA. Method: immunoSEQ multiplex PCR; TCRdb's copy keeps in-frame clones and lacks some. The repertoire consists of around 580,000 clones, with about 98% occurring once and the leading ten covering approximately 0.3%. CD45RO-negative, CCR7-positively selected cells formed the naive CD8 fraction, excluding terminally differentiated effector memory CD45RA+ cells.

The sequence was collected from a man aged 30 to 45 in good health. Sample: naive CD8+ T cells sorted from blood. The rearrangement joins TRBV5-5 to TRBJ1-1; the D gene is possibly TRBD1 (5 bases). The CDR3 region has the DNA TGTGCCAGCAGCGAAGAGGGGTTGAACACTGAAGCTTTCTTT. Translation: CASSEEGLNTEAFF.